This entry lists 5 T cell receptor beta chains sequenced from one sample in a study of blood T cells in healthy people across ages. The second PCR ran about 6 to 12 cycles with a sample-barcoded 5' primer and J-beta primers. MiXCR, applied by TCRdb to the 5' RACE reads, yields one record per CDR3 protein. The repertoire holds about 640,000 distinct CDR3 sequences, under 70% seen once, with over 30% in the top ten. Specimen: blood. These receptors were obtained from a man in his 60s in good health.

The chain joins TRBV21-1 to TRBJ2-5; TRBD2 was called by the table and not checked on the DNA. TRBV21-1 corresponds to a pseudogene. The CDR3 is 18 amino acids. The CDR3 is CASSKAVTRAGRRETQYF. Here the CDR3 DNA reads TGTGCCAGCAGCAAAGCCGTGACGCGGGCGGGGAGAAGAGAGACCCAGTACTTC.

V is TRBV20-1 and J is TRBJ2-1; D possibly uses TRBD1 or TRBD2 (5 bases each). CDR3 length equals 14 residues. V was clipped by 3 bases and J by 6 bases, with 15 bases between them. Germline loops: CDR1 DFQATT, CDR2 SNEGSKA (reference sequence). CDR3 loop: CSASRGGTGNEQFF. The CDR3 nucleotides are TGCAGTGCTAGCCGCGGAGGTACAGGCAATGAGCAGTTCTTC.

This clonotype was seen once. Compared with germline, one end of the junction differs, possibly owing to a read error. The chain has TRBV6-5 and TRBJ1-2; 7 nucleotides align to TRBD1. This CDR3 has 12 amino acids. Germline CDR1 and CDR2: MNHEY and SVGAGI. The CDR3 nucleotides read TGTGCCAGCAGTCGACAGGGTTATGGCCACACCTTC. The encoded protein is CASSRQGYGHTF.

This clonotype was detected only once. The chain recombines TRBV6-5 with TRBJ2-7; 10 nucleotides agree with TRBD1. This CDR3 region has 15 residues. Per the germline V gene, CDR1 is MNHEY and CDR2 is SVGAGI. V was clipped by 6 bases and J by 0 bases; unmatched bases: 5. The CDR3 spells CASRPDRGSSYEQYF. DNA of the CDR3: TGTGCCAGCAGGCCGGACAGGGGGAGCTCCTACGAGCAGTACTTC.

The chain has TRBV24-1 and TRBJ2-1; TRBD1 agrees at 7 bases. Germline loops: CDR1 KGHDR, CDR2 SFDVKD. The CDR3 runs 15 residues. V trimming: 3 bases; J trimming: 7 bases; junction bases outside the gene matches: 8. The CDR3 DNA is TGTGCCACCAGTGATCGACAGGGCGAAAGGAATGAGCAGTTCTTC. Protein product: CATSDRQGERNEQFF.